These T cell receptor beta chains were read from a single sample in a study of OX40 agonist ivuxolimab in advanced cancers. Libraries were prepared by immunoSEQ multiplex PCR; TCRdb keeps only in-frame clonotypes and omits some of them. Here the sample spans around 76,000 clones, around four fifths being singletons. The sequences come from CD4+ or CD8+ T cells sorted from blood, collected in a trial of the OX40 agonist ivuxolimab. Source of these receptors: an adult with an advanced solid tumor such as melanoma, head and neck, liver or kidney cancer. Both conserved end residues are trimmed from each CDR3. D genes are given only for firm matches.

V gene	J gene	D gene	CDR3 protein
TRBV7-9	TRBJ2-5	TRBD1	ASSPTGIEGETQY
TRBV6-1	TRBJ1-5	NA	ASSEAGGGTSNQPQH
TRBV6-5	TRBJ1-5	NA	ASSYSGVGQPQH
TRBV2	TRBJ2-3	TRBD2	ASSEALSGGGTDTQY
TRBV6-6	TRBJ1-2	NA	ASPGGRRYGYT
TRBV27	TRBJ2-1	NA	ASSFPSGDEQF
TRBV7-8	TRBJ2-1	TRBD1	ASSDRDRGSRSYNEQF
TRBV5-5	NA	TRBD1	ASSSSGQGGDTQH
TRBV28	TRBJ2-1	NA	ASSSVDSNEQF
TRBV7-2	TRBJ1-1	NA	ASSLHRDTAF
TRBV30	TRBJ1-1	TRBD1	AWSVGQVTEAF
TRBV5-4	TRBJ2-1	NA	ASSLRGTLNEQF
TRBV10-2	TRBJ1-5	NA	ASSESWTYSNQPQH
TRBV19	TRBJ1-1	TRBD1	ASSISPGQGGFTEAF
TRBV6-1	TRBJ1-5	NA	ASSEGDILNQPQH
TRBV6-1	TRBJ2-5	NA	ASSEPPQGTQY
TRBV5-1	TRBJ2-3	TRBD1	ASSILGTGTDTQY
TRBV5-4	TRBJ1-5	NA	ASSLSGNSNQPQH
TRBV18	TRBJ2-3	NA	ASSPGPGATDTQY
TRBV4-3	TRBJ1-5	NA	ASSQGRGGNQPQH
TRBV28	TRBJ1-1	TRBD1	ASSQTDRVGEAF
TRBV27	TRBJ2-2	TRBD2	ASSLFSLAGVIGELF
TRBV2	TRBJ1-5	TRBD1	ASRVDRGGQPQH
TRBV5-1	TRBJ2-2	TRBD1	ASSPQTGGNGELF
TRBV7-6	TRBJ1-5	TRBD1	ASSLGGGGMAVGNQPQH
TRBV27	TRBJ1-2	NA	ASSLSREEGHGYT
TRBV7-6	TRBJ2-7	NA	ASSLTGEQY
TRBV7-2	TRBJ1-1	NA	ASSLDQQYTEAF
TRBV10-3	TRBJ1-2	NA	AISESLARRGYT
TRBV4-1	TRBJ1-5	NA	ASSQVGGRARNQPQH
TRBV4-3	TRBJ2-7	TRBD2	ASSQDRSGSGEQY
TRBV27	TRBJ1-1	TRBD1	ASRVTGDGLQMNTEAF
TRBV9	TRBJ2-2	NA	ASSGIGGATGELF
TRBV15	TRBJ2-1	TRBD2	ATRGGGHNEQF
TRBV19	TRBJ1-2	NA	ASSMNRNYGYT
TRBV11-2	TRBJ1-4	NA	ASSFSGTVNEKLF
TRBV7-2	TRBJ2-1	TRBD1	ASSEDRGYNEQF
TRBV19	TRBJ2-7	TRBD2	ASSIRASGRTSSYEQY
TRBV6-6	TRBJ2-1	NA	ASSSYSNEQF
TRBV6-6	TRBJ2-1	NA	ASSLITNNEQF
TRBV6-1	TRBJ1-6	TRBD1	ASSDRGDRGLGSPLH
TRBV7-9	TRBJ2-3	TRBD2	ASTIPGGSTDTQY
TRBV7-2	TRBJ1-5	NA	ASSPEAGANQPQH
TRBV6-5	TRBJ2-5	TRBD1	ASSYTGQGGETQY
TRBV2	TRBJ2-7	NA	ASSAGAWGEQY
TRBV4-1	TRBJ2-7	TRBD2	ASSQLLAGGTHEQY
TRBV19	TRBJ1-6	NA	ASSGEFSYNSPLH
TRBV19	TRBJ1-5	NA	ASTLLGNQPQH
TRBV19	TRBJ2-1	NA	ASSLWRDNEQF
TRBV4-2	TRBJ2-3	NA	ASSQTGTDTQY
TRBV30	TRBJ2-2	TRBD1	ACAPGQRTITYTGELF
TRBV7-8	TRBJ1-2	NA	ASSLEMGPRYGYT
TRBV4-1	TRBJ2-2	TRBD2	ASSQVGLAGDTGELF
TRBV7-8	TRBJ1-2	NA	ASSLGPFTINYGYT
TRBV5-5	TRBJ1-6	NA	ASSRNRDYNSPLH